This TCR beta chain was observed in a study of shared clonotypes between healthy human individuals. Study-wide points: Larger estimated richness was generally seen in naive subsets than in memory subsets.

Nashville, Tennessee was home to all donors, who were Caucasian adults. Clones were read by immunoSEQ multiplex PCR, and TCRdb kept only the in-frame ones, dropping some. The table shows 640,000 or so clones, with about two thirds occurring only once. Concerning this clone itself: Its target is not known.

Trimming at V came to 5 bases and at J to 4 bases, leaving 5 bases not matched to a gene. Germline V gene lookup returns CDR1 MNHNS and CDR2 SASEGT. The CDR3 has 15 residues. Input material: memory CD4+ T cells sorted from blood. The subset was: CD45RA-negative fraction. The receptor comes from a woman aged 25 to 39 in good health. The rearrangement links TRBV6-1 to TRBJ2-1, with 10 positions matching TRBD2. CDR3: CASSSLAGAYNEQFF. CDR3 in DNA: TGTGCCAGCAGTTCCCTAGCGGGGGCTTACAATGAGCAGTTCTTC.